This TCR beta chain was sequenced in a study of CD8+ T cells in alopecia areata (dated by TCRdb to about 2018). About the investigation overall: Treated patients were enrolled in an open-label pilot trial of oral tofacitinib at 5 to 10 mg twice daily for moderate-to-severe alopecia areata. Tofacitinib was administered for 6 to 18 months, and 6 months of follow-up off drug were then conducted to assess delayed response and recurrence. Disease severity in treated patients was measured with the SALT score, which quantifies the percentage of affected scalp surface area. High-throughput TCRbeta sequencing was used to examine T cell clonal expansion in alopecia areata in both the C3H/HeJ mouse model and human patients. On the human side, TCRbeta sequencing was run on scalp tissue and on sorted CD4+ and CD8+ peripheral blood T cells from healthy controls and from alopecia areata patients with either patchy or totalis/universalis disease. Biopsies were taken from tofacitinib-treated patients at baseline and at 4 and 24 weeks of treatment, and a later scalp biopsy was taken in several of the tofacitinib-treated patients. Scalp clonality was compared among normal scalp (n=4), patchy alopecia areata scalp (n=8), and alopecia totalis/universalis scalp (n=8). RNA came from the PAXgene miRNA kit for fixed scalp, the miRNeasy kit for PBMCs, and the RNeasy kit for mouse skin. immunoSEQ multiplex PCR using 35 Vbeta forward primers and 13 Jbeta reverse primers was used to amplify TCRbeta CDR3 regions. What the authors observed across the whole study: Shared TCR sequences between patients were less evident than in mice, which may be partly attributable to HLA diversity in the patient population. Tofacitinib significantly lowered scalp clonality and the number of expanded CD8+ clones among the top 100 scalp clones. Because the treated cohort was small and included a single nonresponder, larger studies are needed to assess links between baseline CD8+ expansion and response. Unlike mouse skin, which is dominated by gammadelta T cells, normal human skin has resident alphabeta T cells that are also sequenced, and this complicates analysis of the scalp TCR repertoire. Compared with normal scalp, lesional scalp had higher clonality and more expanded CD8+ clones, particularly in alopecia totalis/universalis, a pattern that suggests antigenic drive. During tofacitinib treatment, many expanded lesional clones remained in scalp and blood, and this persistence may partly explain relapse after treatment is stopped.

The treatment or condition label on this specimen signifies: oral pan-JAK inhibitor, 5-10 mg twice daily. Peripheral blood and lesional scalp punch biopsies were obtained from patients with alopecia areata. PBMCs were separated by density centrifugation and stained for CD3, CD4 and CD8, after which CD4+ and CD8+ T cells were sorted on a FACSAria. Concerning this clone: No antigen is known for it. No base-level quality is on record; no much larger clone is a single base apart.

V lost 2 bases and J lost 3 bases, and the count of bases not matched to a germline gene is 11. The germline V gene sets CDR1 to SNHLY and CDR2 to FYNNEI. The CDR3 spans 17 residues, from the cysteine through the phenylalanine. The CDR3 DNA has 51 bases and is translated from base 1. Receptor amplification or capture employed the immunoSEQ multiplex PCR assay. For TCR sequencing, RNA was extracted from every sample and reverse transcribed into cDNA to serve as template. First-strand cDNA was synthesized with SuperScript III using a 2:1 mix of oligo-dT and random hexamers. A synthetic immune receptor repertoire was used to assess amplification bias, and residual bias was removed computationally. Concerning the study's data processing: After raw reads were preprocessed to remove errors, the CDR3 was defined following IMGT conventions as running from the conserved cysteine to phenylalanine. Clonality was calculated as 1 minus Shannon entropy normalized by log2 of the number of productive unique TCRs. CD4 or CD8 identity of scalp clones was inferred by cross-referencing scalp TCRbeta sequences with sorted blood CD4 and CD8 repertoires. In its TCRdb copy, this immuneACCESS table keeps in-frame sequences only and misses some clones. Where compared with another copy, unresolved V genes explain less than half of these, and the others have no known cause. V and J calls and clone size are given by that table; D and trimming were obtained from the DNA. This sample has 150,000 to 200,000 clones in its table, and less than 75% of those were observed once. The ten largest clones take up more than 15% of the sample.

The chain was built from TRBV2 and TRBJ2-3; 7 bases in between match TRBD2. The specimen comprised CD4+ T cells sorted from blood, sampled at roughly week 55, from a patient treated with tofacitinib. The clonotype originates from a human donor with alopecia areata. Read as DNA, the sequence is TGTGCCAGCAGTGAATCCCACTGGACTAGTCTAACAGATACGCAGTATTTT. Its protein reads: CASSESHWTSLTDTQYF. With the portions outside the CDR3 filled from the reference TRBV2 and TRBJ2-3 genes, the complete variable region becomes EPEVTQTPSHQVTQMGQEVILRCVPISNHLYFYWYRQILGQKVEFLVSFYNNEISEKSEIFDDQFSVERPDGSNFTLKIRSTKLEDSAMYFCASSESHWTSLTDTQYFGPGTRLTVL.